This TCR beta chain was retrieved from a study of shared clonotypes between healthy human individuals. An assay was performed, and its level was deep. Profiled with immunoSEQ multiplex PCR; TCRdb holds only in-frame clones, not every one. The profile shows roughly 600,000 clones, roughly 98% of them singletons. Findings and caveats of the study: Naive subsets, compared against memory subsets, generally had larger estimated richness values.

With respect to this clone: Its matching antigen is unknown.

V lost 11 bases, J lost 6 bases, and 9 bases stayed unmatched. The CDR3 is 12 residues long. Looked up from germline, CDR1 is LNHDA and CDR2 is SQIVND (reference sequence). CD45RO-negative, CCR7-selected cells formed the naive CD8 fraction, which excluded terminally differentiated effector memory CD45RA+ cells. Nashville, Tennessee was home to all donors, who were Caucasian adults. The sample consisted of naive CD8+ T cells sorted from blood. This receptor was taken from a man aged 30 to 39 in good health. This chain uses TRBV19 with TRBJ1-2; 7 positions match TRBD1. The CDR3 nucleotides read TGTGCCGGGTCGACAGGGCTTGATGGCTACACCTTC. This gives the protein CAGSTGLDGYTF.